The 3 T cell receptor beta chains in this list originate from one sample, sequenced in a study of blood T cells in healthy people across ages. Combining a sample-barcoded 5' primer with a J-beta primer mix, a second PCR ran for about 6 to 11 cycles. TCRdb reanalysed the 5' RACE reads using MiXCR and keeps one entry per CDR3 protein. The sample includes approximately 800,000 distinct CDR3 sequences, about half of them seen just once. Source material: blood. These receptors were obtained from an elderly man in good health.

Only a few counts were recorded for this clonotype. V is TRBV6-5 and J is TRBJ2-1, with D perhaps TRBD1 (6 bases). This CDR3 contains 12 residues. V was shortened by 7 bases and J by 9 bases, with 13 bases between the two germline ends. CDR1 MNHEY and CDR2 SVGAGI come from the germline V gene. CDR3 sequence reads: CASITGYGEQFF. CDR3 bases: TGTGCCAGCATCACAGGGTACGGTGAGCAGTTCTTC.

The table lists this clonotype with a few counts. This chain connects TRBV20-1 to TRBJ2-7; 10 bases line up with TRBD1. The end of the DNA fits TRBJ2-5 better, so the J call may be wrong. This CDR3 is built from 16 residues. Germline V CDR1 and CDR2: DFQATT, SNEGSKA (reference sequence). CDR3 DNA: TGCAGTGCTAGAGTGACGGGACAGGGGAGTGAGAAGACCCAGTACTTC. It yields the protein CSARVTGQGSEKTQYF.

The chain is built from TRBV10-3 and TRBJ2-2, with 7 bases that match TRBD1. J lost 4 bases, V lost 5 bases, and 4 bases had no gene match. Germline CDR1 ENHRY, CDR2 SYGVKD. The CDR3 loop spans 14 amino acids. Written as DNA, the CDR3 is TGTGCCATCAGTACCGGGACAGCCACCGGGGAGCTGTTTTTT. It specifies CAISTGTATGELFF.